The present entry profiles one TCR beta chain with its context. The sample belongs to a study of shared clonotypes between healthy human individuals. In the naive CD8 group, cells lacked CD45RO and were positively selected for CCR7, so terminally differentiated effector memory CD45RA+ cells were left out. CDR1 is SEHNR, CDR2 FQNEAQ, per germline (reference sequence). The CDR3 loop spans 12 amino acids. Trimming took 5 bases from V and 1 from J, leaving 5 bases between them. Only in-frame clones appear in the TCRdb table, and some are missing; sequencing was by immunoSEQ multiplex PCR. The sample records over 2 million clones, just under 95% being singletons.

The rearrangement links TRBV7-9 to TRBJ1-1; D is undetermined. This receptor was obtained from a man aged 18 to 30 in good health. Sequencing was carried out using naive CD8+ T cells sorted from blood. CDR3 sequence (DNA): TGTGCCAGCAGCGATAAGAACACTGAAGCTTTCTTT. Amino acids: CASSDKNTEAFF.